This is a list of T cell receptor beta chains from one sample in a study of cytomegalovirus exposure and HLA in healthy donors. TCRdb's copy holds only in-frame clones and misses some; the assay was immunoSEQ multiplex PCR. The sample has about 110,000 clones, more than 65% seen once. The sequencing sample was made of PBMCs. The receptors here all came from a woman aged 45-59 years in good health and CMV-seropositive. Both conserved end residues are part of each CDR3. The order of the fields is clone size, V gene, J gene, D gene, CDR3 protein, CDR3 DNA. A D gene is named only where the DNA matches it firmly. Some rows mark clone size as missing; the rest say once, few, many or name a class of expanded clone.

.	TRBV29-1	TRBJ1-4	TRBD1	CSVEQGADEKLFF	TGCAGCGTGGAACAGGGGGCCGATGAAAAACTGTTTTTT
.	TRBV7-9	TRBJ2-7	TRBD1	CSSSLSWDRPHEQYF	TGTTCCAGCAGCTTATCGTGGGACAGACCACACGAGCAGTACTTC
once	TRBV7-9	TRBJ2-7	TRBD2	CASSHRSGGAEEQYF	TGTGCCAGCAGCCACCGCAGCGGGGGGGCCGAAGAGCAGTACTTC
.	TRBV2	TRBJ2-3	.	CASSGQGRTDTQYF	TGTGCCAGCAGTGGTCAGGGGCGCACAGATACGCAGTATTTT
.	TRBV7-9	TRBJ1-3	.	CSSSLAFGYGNTIYF	TGTTCCAGCAGCTTAGCCTTCGGGTATGGAAACACCATATATTTT
.	TRBV14	TRBJ1-4	.	CASSQDWGQGVANEKLFF	TGTGCCAGCAGCCAAGATTGGGGGCAGGGTGTCGCTAATGAAAAACTGTTTTTT
.	TRBV7-8	TRBJ2-7	.	CASSLVQGSEQYF	TGTGCCAGCAGCTTAGTACAGGGAAGCGAGCAGTACTTC
.	TRBV30	TRBJ1-6	.	CACHPTGFNSPLHF	TGTGCCTGCCACCCGACAGGTTTTAATTCACCCCTCCACTTT
.	TRBV28	TRBJ1-2	TRBD1	CASSIIQPGQTYGYTF	TGTGCCAGCAGCATTATTCAGCCGGGACAGACCTATGGCTACACCTTC
.	TRBV10-3	TRBJ1-3	.	CAISEDGGRNTIYF	TGTGCCATCAGTGAGGACGGCGGGAGAAACACCATATATTTT
.	TRBV5-6	TRBJ2-7	.	CASSSTDRVIYEQYF	TGTGCCAGCAGCTCTACTGACAGAGTCATCTACGAGCAGTACTTC
.	TRBV7-6	TRBJ1-3	TRBD1	CASSRQGGNTIYF	TGTGCCAGCAGCAGACAGGGAGGAAACACCATATATTTT
.	TRBV6-5	TRBJ1-6	.	CASSDPAGVPLHF	TGTGCCAGCAGTGACCCGGCGGGCGTTCCCCTCCACTTT
.	TRBV7-3	TRBJ2-1	.	CASSYYPGNEQFF	TGTGCCAGCAGTTATTATCCCGGCAATGAGCAGTTCTTC
.	TRBV7-2	TRBJ2-2	TRBD1	CASSPRESGTGGTTGELFF	TGTGCCAGCAGCCCGAGAGAGTCCGGGACAGGGGGGACCACCGGGGAGCTGTTTTTT
few	TRBV19	TRBJ1-6	.	CASSIGLDSPLHF	TGTGCCAGTAGTATTGGGCTCGATTCACCCCTCCACTTT
.	TRBV5-1	TRBJ1-3	.	CASSATVHSGNTIYF	TGCGCCAGCAGCGCCACAGTGCACTCTGGAAACACCATATATTTT
.	TRBV30	TRBJ1-5	.	CAWSHSRGPGVGNQPQHF	TGTGCCTGGAGTCACAGTCGCGGACCGGGGGTTGGCAATCAGCCCCAGCATTTT
few	TRBV10-3	TRBJ1-2	TRBD1	CAISESGLGTGGLGYTF	TGTGCCATCAGTGAGTCCGGTCTAGGGACAGGGGGCCTAGGCTACACCTTC
.	TRBV30	TRBJ2-3	.	CAWSVARRRTDTQYF	TGTGCCTGGAGTGTAGCGAGGCGGCGCACAGATACGCAGTATTTT
once	TRBV7-2	TRBJ1-1	.	CASSLVRGDTEAFF	TGTGCCAGCAGCTTAGTACGGGGGGACACTGAAGCTTTCTTT
.	TRBV9	TRBJ2-6	.	CASSVAGGIMAPDGGANVLTF	TGTGCCAGCAGCGTAGCGGGGGGCATTATGGCCCCTGACGGTGGGGCCAACGTCCTGACTTTC
.	TRBV28	TRBJ2-3	.	CASSFGTSGDTQYF	TGTGCCAGCAGTTTCGGAACTTCGGGGGATACGCAGTATTTT
.	TRBV2	TRBJ1-2	.	CASIPEQGTAGYTF	TGTGCCAGCATTCCTGAGCAGGGTACGGCTGGCTACACCTTC
.	TRBV5-1	TRBJ1-1	TRBD1	CASSSYGTGGDNTEAFF	TGCGCCAGCAGCTCGTACGGGACAGGGGGGGATAACACTGAAGCTTTCTTT
.	TRBV19	TRBJ2-1	.	CASSPVSSYNEQFF	TGTGCCAGTAGTCCAGTCAGCTCCTACAATGAGCAGTTCTTC
.	TRBV4-1	TRBJ2-1	TRBD2	CASSLIAGGSNEQFF	TGCGCCAGCAGCCTCATAGCGGGGGGAAGCAATGAGCAGTTCTTC
.	TRBV27	TRBJ2-2	.	CASSLIWRQGLHGELFF	TGTGCCAGCAGTTTAATTTGGAGACAGGGACTTCACGGGGAGCTGTTTTTT
.	TRBV6-5	TRBJ2-2	.	CASSYSLAGASGELFF	TGTGCCAGCAGTTACTCATTAGCAGGGGCTAGCGGGGAGCTGTTTTTT
few	TRBV7-9	TRBJ1-3	.	CASSTRAGNTIYF	TGTGCCAGCAGCACGAGGGCTGGAAACACCATATATTTT
.	TRBV6-1	TRBJ1-2	.	CASSEGGRLFYGHTF	TGTGCCAGCAGTGAAGGGGGCAGGCTTTTTTATGGCCACACCTTC
.	TRBV10-3	TRBJ2-7	.	CAISKFPVSSYEQYF	TGTGCCATCAGTAAGTTCCCGGTTAGCTCCTACGAGCAGTACTTC
.	TRBV29-1	TRBJ1-1	TRBD1	CSVVVRGQGGNTEAFF	TGCAGCGTTGTGGTCCGAGGACAGGGGGGTAACACTGAAGCTTTCTTT
few	TRBV27	TRBJ1-1	TRBD1	CASSFLGQGGRDEAFF	TGTGCCAGCAGTTTCCTCGGACAGGGTGGCCGGGATGAAGCTTTCTTT
few	TRBV6-5	TRBJ1-5	.	CASSAQGDQPQHF	TGTGCCAGCAGTGCCCAGGGTGATCAGCCCCAGCATTTT
.	TRBV27	TRBJ1-1	TRBD1	CASSPNTGGSTEAFF	TGTGCCAGCAGCCCAAATACAGGGGGCTCGACTGAAGCTTTCTTT
.	TRBV7-9	TRBJ1-5	TRBD1	CSSSLAVGTGSEPQHF	TGTTCCAGCAGCTTAGCCGTGGGGACAGGGAGTGAGCCCCAGCATTTT
few	TRBV2	TRBJ1-1	.	CASSQMNTEAFF	TGTGCCAGCAGCCAGATGAACACTGAAGCTTTCTTT
.	TRBV5-1	TRBJ2-5	.	CASSFFPRGEETQYF	TGCGCCAGCAGCTTTTTTCCCAGGGGGGAAGAGACCCAGTACTTC
.	TRBV5-1	TRBJ2-1	.	CASSFQAVSSYNEQFF	TGCGCCAGCAGCTTTCAAGCGGTGAGCTCCTACAATGAGCAGTTCTTC
.	TRBV6-5	TRBJ2-5	TRBD2	CASSSGGRETQYF	TGTGCCAGCAGCTCGGGGGGTAGGGAGACCCAGTACTTC
.	TRBV7-2	TRBJ2-1	TRBD2	CASSLVSGGAGLYNEQFF	TGTGCCAGCAGCTTGGTTAGCGGGGGGGCCGGTCTCTACAATGAGCAGTTCTTC